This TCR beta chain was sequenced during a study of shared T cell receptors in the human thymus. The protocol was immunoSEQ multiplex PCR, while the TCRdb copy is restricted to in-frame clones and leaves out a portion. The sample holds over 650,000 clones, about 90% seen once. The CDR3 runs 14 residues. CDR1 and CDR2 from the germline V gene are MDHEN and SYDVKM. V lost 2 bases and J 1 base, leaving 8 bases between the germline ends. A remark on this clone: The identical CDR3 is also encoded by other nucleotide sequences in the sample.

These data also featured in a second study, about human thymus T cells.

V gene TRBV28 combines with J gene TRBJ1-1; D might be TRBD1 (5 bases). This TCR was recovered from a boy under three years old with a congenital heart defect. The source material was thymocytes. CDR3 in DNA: TGTGCCAGCAGTTTAACCGGGGGGAACACTGAAGCTTTCTTT. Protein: CASSLTGGNTEAFF.